This T cell receptor (beta chain) was recorded in a study of control samples from healthy donors and cancer patients. CDR1 is SGHTS and CDR2 is YDEGEE in the germline V gene. This CDR3 region has 14 residues. V dropped 0 bases and J dropped 6; count of bases not matched to a gene: 4. Repertoires were generated with immunoSEQ multiplex PCR, while TCRdb's copy carries only in-frame clones and drops some. Of 120,000 to 150,000 clones listed, about 90% are singletons. Sequencing was done on a sample of blood. The chain links TRBV5-8 to TRBJ2-7; TRBD1 agrees at 9 bases. This TCR came from a man aged 25 to 40 in good health. The CDR3 reads CASSLVDRGFEQYF. The CDR3 nucleotides are TGTGCCAGCAGCTTGGTGGACAGGGGATTCGAGCAGTACTTC.